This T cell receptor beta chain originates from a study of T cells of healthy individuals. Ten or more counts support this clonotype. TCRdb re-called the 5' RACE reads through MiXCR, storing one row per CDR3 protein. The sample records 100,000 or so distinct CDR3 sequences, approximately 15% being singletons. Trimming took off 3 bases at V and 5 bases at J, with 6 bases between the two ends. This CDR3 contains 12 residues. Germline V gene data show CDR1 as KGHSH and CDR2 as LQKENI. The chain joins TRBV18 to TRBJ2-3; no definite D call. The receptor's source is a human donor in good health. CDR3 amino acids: CASSPSRDTQYF. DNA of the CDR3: TGTGCCAGCTCACCTTCTCGAGATACGCAGTATTTT.